The sequence of this T cell receptor (beta chain) was determined in a study of T cells in Graves' hyperthyroidism and ophthalmopathy. There were TCR beta CDR3 regions amplified from RNA transcripts. RT-PCR in the first round (using the HTBI primer set) targeted the TCR CDR3. TCRdb reanalysed the multiplex PCR reads using MiXCR and keeps one entry per CDR3 protein. The sample lists some 420,000 distinct CDR3 sequences, roughly 15% seen once, with more than 4.5% in the top ten. CDR3 size: 15 residues. With V trimmed by 4 bases and J by 4 bases, 7 bases remained unmatched. This clonotype showed up many times.

V is TRBV12-3 or TRBV12-4 and J is TRBJ2-4; 7 nucleotides line up with TRBD1. This clonotype originated in a woman younger than 30 with Graves' hyperthyroidism. The sequenced sample consisted of blood. The CDR3 region is CASSSPGTEKNIQYF. The CDR3 nucleotides read TGTGCCAGCAGTTCTCCTGGGACAGAGAAAAACATTCAGTACTTC.